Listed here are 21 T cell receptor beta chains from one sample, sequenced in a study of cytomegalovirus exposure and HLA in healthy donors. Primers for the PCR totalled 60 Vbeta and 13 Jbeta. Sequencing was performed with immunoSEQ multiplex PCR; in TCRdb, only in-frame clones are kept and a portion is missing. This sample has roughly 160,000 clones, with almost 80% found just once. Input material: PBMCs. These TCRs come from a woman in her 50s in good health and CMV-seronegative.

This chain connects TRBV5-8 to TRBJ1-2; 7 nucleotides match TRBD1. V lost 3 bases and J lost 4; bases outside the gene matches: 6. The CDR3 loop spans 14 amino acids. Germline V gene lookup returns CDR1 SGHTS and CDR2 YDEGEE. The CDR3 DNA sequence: TGTGCCAGCAGCTGGAGGGACAGCACCTATGGCTACACCTTC. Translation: CASSWRDSTYGYTF.

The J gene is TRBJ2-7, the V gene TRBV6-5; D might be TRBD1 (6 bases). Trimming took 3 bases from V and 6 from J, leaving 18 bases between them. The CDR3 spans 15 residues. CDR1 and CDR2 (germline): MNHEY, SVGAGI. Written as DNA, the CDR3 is TGTGCCAGCAGTTATTCCCCGGAAGGGGGAGTCGAGCAGTACTTC. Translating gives CASSYSPEGGVEQYF.

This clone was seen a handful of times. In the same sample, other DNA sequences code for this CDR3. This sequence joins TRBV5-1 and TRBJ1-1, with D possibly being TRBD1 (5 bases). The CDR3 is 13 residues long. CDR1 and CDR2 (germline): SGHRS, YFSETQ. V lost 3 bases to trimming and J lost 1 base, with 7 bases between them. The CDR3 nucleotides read TGCGCCAGCAGCTGGGGGGGGAACACTGAAGCTTTCTTT. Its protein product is CASSWGGNTEAFF.

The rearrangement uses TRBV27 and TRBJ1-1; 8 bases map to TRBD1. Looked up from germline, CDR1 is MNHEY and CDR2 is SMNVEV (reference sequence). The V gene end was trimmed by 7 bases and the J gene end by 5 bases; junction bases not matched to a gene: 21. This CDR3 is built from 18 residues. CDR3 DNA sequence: TGTGCCAGCACACCCGGGGAGGCCGGACAGGGTGGATGGACTGAAGCTTTCTTT. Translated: CASTPGEAGQGGWTEAFF.

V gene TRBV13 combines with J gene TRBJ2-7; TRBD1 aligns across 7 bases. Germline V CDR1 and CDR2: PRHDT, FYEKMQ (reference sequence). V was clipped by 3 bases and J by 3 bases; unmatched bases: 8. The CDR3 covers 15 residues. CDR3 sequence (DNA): TGTGCCAGCAGCTTCGACAGGGCGAACTACTACGAGCAGTACTTC. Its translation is CASSFDRANYYEQYF.

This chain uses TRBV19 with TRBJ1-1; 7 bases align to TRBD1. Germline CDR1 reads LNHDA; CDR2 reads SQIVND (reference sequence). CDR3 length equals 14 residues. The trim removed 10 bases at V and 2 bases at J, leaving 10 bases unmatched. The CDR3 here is CATARGPYNTEAFF. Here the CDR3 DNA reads TGTGCCACCGCGAGGGGGCCATACAACACTGAAGCTTTCTTT.

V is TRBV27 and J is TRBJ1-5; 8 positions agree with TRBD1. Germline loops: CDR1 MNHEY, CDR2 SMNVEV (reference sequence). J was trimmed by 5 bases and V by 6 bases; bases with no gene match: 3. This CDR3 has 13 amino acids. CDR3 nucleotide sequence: TGTGCCAGCAGGCGACAGGGGTATCAGCCCCAGCATTTT. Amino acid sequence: CASRRQGYQPQHF.

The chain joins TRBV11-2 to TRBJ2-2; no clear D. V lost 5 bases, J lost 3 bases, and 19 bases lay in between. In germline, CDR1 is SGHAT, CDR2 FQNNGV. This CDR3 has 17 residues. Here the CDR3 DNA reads TGTGCCAGCAGCCTCATGAGCCTTCGTCAGGACACCGGGGAGCTGTTTTTT. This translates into CASSLMSLRQDTGELFF. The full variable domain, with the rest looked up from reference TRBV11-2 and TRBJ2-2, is EAGVAQSPRYKIIEKRQSVAFWCNPISGHATLYWYQQILGQGPKLLIQFQNNGVVDDSQLPKDRFSAERLKGVDSTLKIQPAKLEDSAVYLCASSLMSLRQDTGELFFGEGSRLTVL.

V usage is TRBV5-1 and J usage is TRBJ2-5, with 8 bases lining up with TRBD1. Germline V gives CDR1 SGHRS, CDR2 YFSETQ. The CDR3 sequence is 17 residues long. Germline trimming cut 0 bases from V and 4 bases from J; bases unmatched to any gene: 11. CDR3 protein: CASSLAPGPTGVETQYF. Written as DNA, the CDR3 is TGCGCCAGCAGCTTGGCACCGGGCCCGACAGGGGTAGAGACCCAGTACTTC.

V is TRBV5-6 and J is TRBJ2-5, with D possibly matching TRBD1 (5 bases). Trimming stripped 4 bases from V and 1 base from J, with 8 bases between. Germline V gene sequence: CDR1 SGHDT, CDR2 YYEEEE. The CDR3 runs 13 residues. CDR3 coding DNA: TGTGCCAGCAGCCAGGACATCCAAGAGACCCAGTACTTC. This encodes CASSQDIQETQYF.

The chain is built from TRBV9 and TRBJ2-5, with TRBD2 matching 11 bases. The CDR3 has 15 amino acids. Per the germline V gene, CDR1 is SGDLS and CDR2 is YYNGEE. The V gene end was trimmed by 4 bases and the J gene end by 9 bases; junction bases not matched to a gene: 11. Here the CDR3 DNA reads TGTGCCAGCAGCCCAGGTCTAGCGGGGGGCCGGCCCCAGTACTTC. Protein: CASSPGLAGGRPQYF.

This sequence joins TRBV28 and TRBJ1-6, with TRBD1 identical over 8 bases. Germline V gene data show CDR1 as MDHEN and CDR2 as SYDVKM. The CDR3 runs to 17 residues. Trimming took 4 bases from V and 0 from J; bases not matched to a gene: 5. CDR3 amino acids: CASSSTGVSSYNSPLHF. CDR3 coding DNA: TGTGCCAGCAGTTCGACAGGGGTTAGCTCCTATAATTCACCCCTCCACTTT.

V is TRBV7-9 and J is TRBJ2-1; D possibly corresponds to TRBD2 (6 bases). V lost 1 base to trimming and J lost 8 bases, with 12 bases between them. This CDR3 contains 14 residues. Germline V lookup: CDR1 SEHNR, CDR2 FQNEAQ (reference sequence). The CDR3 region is CASSLGRGLHEQFF. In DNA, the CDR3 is TGTGCCAGCAGCTTAGGGAGGGGTCTACATGAGCAGTTCTTC. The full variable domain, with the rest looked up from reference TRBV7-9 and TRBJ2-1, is DTGVSQNPRHKITKRGQNVTFRCDPISEHNRLYWYRQTLGQGPEFLTYFQNEAQLEKSRLLSDRFSAERPKGSFSTLEIQRTEQGDSAMYLCASSLGRGLHEQFFGPGTRLTVL.

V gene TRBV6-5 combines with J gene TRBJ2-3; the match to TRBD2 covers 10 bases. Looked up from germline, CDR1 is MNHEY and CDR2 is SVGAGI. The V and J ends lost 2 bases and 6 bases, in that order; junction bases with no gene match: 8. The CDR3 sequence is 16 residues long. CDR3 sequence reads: CASSYGKRGGRDTQYF. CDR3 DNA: TGTGCCAGCAGTTACGGGAAGCGGGGGGGCCGGGATACGCAGTATTTT.

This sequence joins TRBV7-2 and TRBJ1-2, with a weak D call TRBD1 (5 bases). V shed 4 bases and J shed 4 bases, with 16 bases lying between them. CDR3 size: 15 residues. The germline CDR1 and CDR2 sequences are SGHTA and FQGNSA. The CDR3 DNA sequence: TGTGCCAGCAGCTATGGACGGGGGAAGAGCTATGGCTACACCTTC. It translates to CASSYGRGKSYGYTF.

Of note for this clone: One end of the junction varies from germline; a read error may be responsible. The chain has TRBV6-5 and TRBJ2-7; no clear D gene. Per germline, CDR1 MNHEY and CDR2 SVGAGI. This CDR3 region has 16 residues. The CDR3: CASSYSLPGLSYKQYF. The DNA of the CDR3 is TGTGCCAGCAGTTACTCGTTACCAGGATTATCCTACAAGCAGTACTTC.

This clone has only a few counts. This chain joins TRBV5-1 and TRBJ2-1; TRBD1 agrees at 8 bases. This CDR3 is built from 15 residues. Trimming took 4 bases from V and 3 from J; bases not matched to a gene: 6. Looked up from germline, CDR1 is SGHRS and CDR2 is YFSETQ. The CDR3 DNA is TGCGCCAGCAGCGTTGGACAGGGAAACTACAATGAGCAGTTCTTC. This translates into CASSVGQGNYNEQFF.

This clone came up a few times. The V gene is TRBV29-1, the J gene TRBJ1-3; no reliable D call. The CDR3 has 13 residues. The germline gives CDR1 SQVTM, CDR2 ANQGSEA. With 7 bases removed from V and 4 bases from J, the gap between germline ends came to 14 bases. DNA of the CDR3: TGCAGCGGTAGATTCGGGTCCGGAAACACCATATATTTT. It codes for CSGRFGSGNTIYF.

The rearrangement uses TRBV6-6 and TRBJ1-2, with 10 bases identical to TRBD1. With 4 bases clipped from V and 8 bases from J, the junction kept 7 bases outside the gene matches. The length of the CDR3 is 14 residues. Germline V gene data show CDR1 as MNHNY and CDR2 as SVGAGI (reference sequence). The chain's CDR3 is CASSFDRGRVGYTF. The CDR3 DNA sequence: TGTGCCAGCAGTTTCGACAGGGGGCGCGTGGGCTACACCTTC.

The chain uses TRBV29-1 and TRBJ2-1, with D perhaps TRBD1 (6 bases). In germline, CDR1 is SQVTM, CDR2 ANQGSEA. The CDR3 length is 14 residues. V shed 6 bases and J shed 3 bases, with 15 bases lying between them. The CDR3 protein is CSVPLGQNYNEQFF. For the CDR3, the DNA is TGCAGCGTGCCCCTTGGACAGAACTACAATGAGCAGTTCTTC.

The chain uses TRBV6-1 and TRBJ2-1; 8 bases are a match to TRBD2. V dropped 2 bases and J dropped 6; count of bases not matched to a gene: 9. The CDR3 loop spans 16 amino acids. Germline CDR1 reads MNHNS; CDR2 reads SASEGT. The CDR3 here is CASSEFGLAGRNEQFF. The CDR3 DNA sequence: TGTGCCAGCAGTGAATTTGGGCTAGCGGGCCGCAATGAGCAGTTCTTC.